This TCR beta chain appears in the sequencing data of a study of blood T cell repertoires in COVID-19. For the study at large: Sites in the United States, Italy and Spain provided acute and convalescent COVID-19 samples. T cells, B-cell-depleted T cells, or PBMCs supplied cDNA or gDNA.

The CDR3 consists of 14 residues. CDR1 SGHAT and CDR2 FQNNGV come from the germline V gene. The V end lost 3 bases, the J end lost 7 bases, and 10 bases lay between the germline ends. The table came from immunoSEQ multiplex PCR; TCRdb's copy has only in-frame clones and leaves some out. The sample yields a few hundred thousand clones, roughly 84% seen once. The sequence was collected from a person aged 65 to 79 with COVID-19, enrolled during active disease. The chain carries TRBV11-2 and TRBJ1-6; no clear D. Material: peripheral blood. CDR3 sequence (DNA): TGTGCCAGCAGCTTCGAGGGAACCAATTCACCCCTCCACTTT. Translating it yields CASSFEGTNSPLHF.